Each of the 6 T cell receptor beta chains below was sequenced from the same sample in a study of shared clonotypes between healthy human individuals. The data were produced by immunoSEQ multiplex PCR, yet TCRdb's version contains in-frame clones alone and is incomplete. In the table there are about 680,000 clones, roughly 70% of which are singletons. Sequenced: memory CD4+ T cells sorted from blood. As for subset: CD45RA-negative fraction. Receptors were obtained from a woman in her 30s in good health.

The chain is built from TRBV7-9 and TRBJ1-1, with D perhaps TRBD1 (5 bases). With 0 bases removed from V and 5 bases from J, the gap between germline ends came to 10 bases. Germline values: CDR1 SEHNR, CDR2 FQNEAQ (reference sequence). The CDR3 has 14 amino acids. The CDR3 DNA follows: TGTGCCAGCAGCTTAGCGGGGGTTAGGACTGAAGCTTTCTTT. This gives the protein CASSLAGVRTEAFF.

The V call is TRBV25-1, the J call TRBJ2-7; perhaps TRBD1 as D (6 bases). V lost 2 bases and J 3 bases, leaving 8 bases between the germline ends. Germline values: CDR1 MGHDK, CDR2 SYGVNS. The CDR3 is made up of 13 amino acids. The CDR3 region has the DNA TGTGCCAGCAGTGAACCGGACAGCTACGAGCAGTACTTC. This encodes CASSEPDSYEQYF.

V is TRBV14 and J is TRBJ2-3; perhaps TRBD2 as D (6 bases). This CDR3 region has 15 residues. Germline lookup yields CDR1 SGHDN and CDR2 FVKESK. V was clipped by 4 bases and J by 5 bases, with 16 bases between them. The DNA for the CDR3 is TGTGCCAGCAGCCCTAGTCGGGGAGGAGGAGATACGCAGTATTTT. Its translation: CASSPSRGGGDTQYF.

The chain combines TRBV18 with TRBJ2-7; D might be TRBD2 (5 bases). In germline, CDR1 is KGHSH, CDR2 LQKENI. This CDR3 has 14 amino acids. V was clipped by 3 bases and J by 1 base, with 10 bases between them. The CDR3 nucleotides are TGTGCCAGCTCACCGGGAGCCCTTTCCTACGAGCAGTACTTC. Translation gives CASSPGALSYEQYF.

The chain combines TRBV27 with TRBJ1-2, with a weak D call TRBD1 (6 bases). The CDR3 has 14 residues. Germline V lookup: CDR1 MNHEY, CDR2 SMNVEV (reference sequence). With 3 bases removed from V and 2 bases from J, the gap between germline ends came to 10 bases. The DNA for the CDR3 is TGTGCCAGCAGTTTCCAGGGGCGAAACTATGGCTACACCTTC. Its protein is CASSFQGRNYGYTF.

The chain joins TRBV5-1 to TRBJ2-3; 7 bases map to TRBD2. The V and J ends lost 0 bases and 6 bases, in that order; junction bases with no gene match: 7. This CDR3 is built from 15 residues. Per the germline V gene, CDR1 is SGHRS and CDR2 is YFSETQ. The CDR3 bases are TGCGCCAGCAGCTTGGGACTAGCAGTTCGGGATACGCAGTATTTT. It is translated as CASSLGLAVRDTQYF.